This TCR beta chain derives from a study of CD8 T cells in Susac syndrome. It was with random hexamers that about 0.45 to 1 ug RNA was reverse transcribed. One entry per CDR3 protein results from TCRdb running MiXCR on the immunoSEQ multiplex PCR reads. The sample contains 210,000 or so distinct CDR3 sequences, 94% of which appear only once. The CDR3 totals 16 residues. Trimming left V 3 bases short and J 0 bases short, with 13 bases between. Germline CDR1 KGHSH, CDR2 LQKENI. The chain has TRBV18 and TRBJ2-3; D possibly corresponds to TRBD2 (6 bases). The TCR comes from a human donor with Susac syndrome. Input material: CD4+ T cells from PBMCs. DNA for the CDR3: TGTGCCAGCTCACCTCCGGAGGGAACTAGCACAGATACGCAGTATTTT. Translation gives CASSPPEGTSTDTQYF.